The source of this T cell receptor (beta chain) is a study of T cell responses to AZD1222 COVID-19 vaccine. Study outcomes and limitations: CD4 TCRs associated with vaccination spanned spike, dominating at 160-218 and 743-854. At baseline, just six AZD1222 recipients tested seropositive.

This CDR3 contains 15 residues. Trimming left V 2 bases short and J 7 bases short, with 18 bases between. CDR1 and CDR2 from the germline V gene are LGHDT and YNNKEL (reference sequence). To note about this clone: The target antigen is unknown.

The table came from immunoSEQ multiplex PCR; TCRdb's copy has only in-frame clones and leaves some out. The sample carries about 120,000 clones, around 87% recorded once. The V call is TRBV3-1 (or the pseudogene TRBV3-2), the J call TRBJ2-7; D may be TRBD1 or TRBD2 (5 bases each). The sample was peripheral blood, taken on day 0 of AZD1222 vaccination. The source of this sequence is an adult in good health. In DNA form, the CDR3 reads TGTGCCAGCAGCCAATTAGGGACGGCAGGCGAAGAGCAGTACTTC. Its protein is CASSQLGTAGEEQYF.